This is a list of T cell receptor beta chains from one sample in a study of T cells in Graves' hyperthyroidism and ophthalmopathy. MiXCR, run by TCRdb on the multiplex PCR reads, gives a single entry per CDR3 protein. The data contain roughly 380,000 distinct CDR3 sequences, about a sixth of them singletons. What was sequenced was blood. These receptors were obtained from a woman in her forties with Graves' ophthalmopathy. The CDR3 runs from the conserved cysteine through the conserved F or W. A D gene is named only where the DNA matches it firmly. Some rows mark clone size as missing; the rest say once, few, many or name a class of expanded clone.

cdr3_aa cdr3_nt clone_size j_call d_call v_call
CATSRVGDTGELFF TGTGCCACCAGCAGAGTTGGAGACACCGGGGAGCTGTTTTTT many TRBJ2-2 NA TRBV15
CASRGSGQTFGKNIQYF TGTGCCAGCAGGGGTTCGGGACAGACTTTTGGCAAAAACATTCAGTACTTC NA TRBJ2-4 TRBD1 TRBV28
CASSRRDENQPQHF TGTGCCAGCAGCCGCCGGGACGAAAATCAGCCCCAGCATTTT NA TRBJ1-5 NA TRBV4-2
CASRAVNTEAFF TGTGCCAGCCGTGCTGTGAACACTGAAGCTTTCTTT many TRBJ1-1 NA TRBV6-1
CSASIQETQYF TGCAGTGCTAGCATACAAGAGACCCAGTACTTC NA TRBJ2-5 NA TRBV20-1
CASSLARGLAGGNEQFF TGTGCCAGCAGTTTAGCGCGGGGACTAGCGGGTGGCAATGAGCAGTTCTTC many TRBJ2-1 TRBD2 TRBV12-3/TRBV12-4
CASSYGYQNTEAFF TGTGCCAGCAGTTACGGGTACCAGAACACTGAAGCTTTCTTT many TRBJ1-1 NA TRBV6-5
CASSAQSSGMNTGELFF TGTGCCAGCAGCGCGCAGTCTAGCGGGATGAACACCGGGGAGCTGTTTTTT many TRBJ2-2 TRBD2 TRBV7-2
CASSQESSENYEQYF TGCGCCAGCAGCCAAGAAAGTTCGGAGAACTACGAGCAGTACTTC many TRBJ2-7 NA TRBV4-1
CAWSVKALGLNSNQPQHF TGTGCCTGGAGTGTAAAAGCTCTTGGGCTTAATAGCAATCAGCCCCAGCATTTT many TRBJ1-5 NA TRBV30
CSARGTSGTSYEQYF TGCAGTGCTAGAGGTACTAGCGGGACCTCCTACGAGCAGTACTTC many TRBJ2-7 TRBD2 TRBV20-1
CASSQGSQETQYF TGTGCCAGCAGCCAAGGAAGCCAAGAGACCCAGTACTTC many TRBJ2-5 NA TRBV9
CASRLGVREAQYF TGTGCCAGCAGACTAGGTGTACGAGAGGCCCAGTACTTC many TRBJ2-5 NA TRBV6-1
CASSPRRDSSYEQYF TGTGCCAGCAGCCCCCGTCGGGACTCCTCCTACGAGCAGTACTTC many TRBJ2-7 NA TRBV11-2
CASSPIEPTGELFF TGTGCCAGCAGCCCTATTGAGCCCACCGGGGAGCTGTTTTTT many TRBJ2-2 NA TRBV7-9
CASNTGNTEAFF TGTGCCAGTAATACAGGGAACACTGAAGCTTTCTTT many TRBJ1-1 NA TRBV19
CASPQDDDWETQYF TGTGCCAGCCCACAGGACGACGATTGGGAGACCCAGTACTTC many TRBJ2-5 NA TRBV6-4
CASSPGRRQETQYF TGTGCCAGCAGTCCAGGACGGAGACAAGAGACCCAGTACTTC many TRBJ2-5 NA TRBV6-1
CASSPWTGSNNEQFF TGTGCCAGCAGTCCCTGGACAGGGTCCAACAATGAGCAGTTCTTC many TRBJ2-1 TRBD1 TRBV27
CASSYSWLARSYEQYF TGTGCCAGCAGTTACTCGTGGCTAGCGAGATCCTACGAGCAGTACTTC once TRBJ2-7 NA TRBV6-2/TRBV6-3
CASSRVSSYEQYF TGTGCCAGCAGCCGTGTCTCCTCCTACGAGCAGTACTTC many TRBJ2-7 NA TRBV12-3/TRBV12-4
CASSRAVGYTF TGTGCCAGCAGCCGGGCCGTCGGCTACACCTTC many TRBJ1-2 NA TRBV6-5
CASSQGQGLIEQYF TGCGCCAGCAGCCAGGGACAGGGACTGATCGAGCAGTACTTC NA TRBJ2-7 TRBD1 TRBV5-1
CASSIRGQQPQHF TGTGCCAGTAGTATAAGGGGGCAACAGCCCCAGCATTTT NA TRBJ1-5 TRBD1 TRBV19
CASSLGGTKEETQYF TGCGCCAGCAGCTTGGGGGGGACTAAAGAAGAGACCCAGTACTTC many TRBJ2-5 TRBD2 TRBV5-1
CASSLASGKSIGELFF TGTGCCAGCAGCTTAGCGAGCGGGAAGTCGATCGGGGAGCTGTTTTTT many TRBJ2-2 TRBD2 TRBV7-2
CASSERKGWGNYGYTF TGTGCCAGCAGTGAACGAAAGGGGTGGGGTAACTATGGCTACACCTTC few TRBJ1-2 NA TRBV6-1
CASSLDFVRGDADDGYTF TGTGCCAGCAGTTTAGACTTCGTCAGGGGGGACGCAGACGATGGCTACACCTTC many TRBJ1-2 TRBD1 TRBV12-3/TRBV12-4
CASSLSLRDTQYF TGCGCCAGCAGCTTGTCGTTGAGGGATACGCAGTATTTT many TRBJ2-3 NA TRBV5-1
CASSHTGMGYGYTF TGTGCCAGCAGCCACACAGGGATGGGGTATGGCTACACCTTC many TRBJ1-2 NA TRBV12-3/TRBV12-4